These 31 T cell receptor beta chains came from one sample sequenced in a study of regulatory T cells in long-lasting Graves disease (dated by TCRdb to 2020 to 2023). The time point label corresponds to: newly diagnosed GD, antithyroid drugs for less than 3 months. RNA was extracted from PBMCs in TRIzol for both TCR sequencing and RNA sequencing. The library was produced with multiplex PCR. Sequencer: Illumina HiSeq 4000. iRepertoire HTBI primers and Arm-PCR amplification of CDR3 regions were used to construct TCR beta libraries. Using fastp at Q25 and MiXCR, TCRdb reprocessed the public reads and kept productive beta chains. Under each unique CDR3 protein, matching rows form one entry showing the most common genes and DNA. The sample contains approximately 440,000 distinct CDR3 sequences, about a sixth of them found a single time. The top ten clonotypes cover 10% to 15% of the sample. These records were also assigned to another study, of T cells in Graves' hyperthyroidism and ophthalmopathy.

Material: peripheral blood mononuclear cells (PBMCs), obtained at new diagnosis, from a patient treated with antithyroid drugs. Receptors were obtained from a man aged 35-49 years with Graves disease. Donor details come from another sample of the same person, matched by shared clones.

This clonotype was counted at least ten times. V is TRBV29-1 and J is TRBJ1-2, with a possible D match to TRBD1 (6 bases). Germline V gene lookup returns CDR1 SQVTM and CDR2 ANQGSEA. With 3 bases removed from V and 11 bases from J, the gap between germline ends came to 13 bases. The CDR3 is made up of 11 amino acids. CDR3 loop: CSVDWDTTYTF. The CDR3 DNA is TGCAGCGTTGACTGGGACACGACATACACCTTC.

The V gene is TRBV9, the J gene TRBJ2-1, with TRBD2 matching 9 bases. This CDR3 comprises 14 residues. Germline V gene data show CDR1 as SGDLS and CDR2 as YYNGEE. With 2 bases clipped from V and 7 bases from J, the junction kept 4 bases outside the gene matches. For the CDR3, the DNA is TGTGCCAGCAGCGTCGGCGGGAGGGCGAATGAGCAGTTCTTC. Translated: CASSVGGRANEQFF.

This clonotype was recorded at least ten times. The chain links TRBV20-1 to TRBJ2-7; D unclear. CDR3 size: 13 residues. CDR1 is DFQATT and CDR2 is SNEGSKA in the germline V gene (reference sequence). V was clipped by 6 bases and J by 0 bases, with 12 bases between them. The CDR3 here is CSATPRHSYEQYF. DNA for the CDR3: TGCAGTGCCACCCCCCGACACTCCTACGAGCAGTACTTC.

There are a few counts of this clonotype. The chain combines TRBV6-2 or TRBV6-3 with TRBJ1-1, with a weak D call TRBD1 (6 bases). In germline, CDR1 is MNHEY, CDR2 SVGEGT. With 5 bases removed from V and 3 bases from J, the gap between germline ends came to 13 bases. The CDR3 has 14 amino acids. CDR3 nucleotides: TGTGCCAGCAGTCCGCGTGGGGGGCACACTGAAGCTTTCTTT. Protein: CASSPRGGHTEAFF.

This clonotype showed up many times. This CDR3 reads CASSLDTVWDGYTF. In nucleotides, the CDR3 is TGTGCCAGCAGCTTGGACACGGTCTGGGATGGCTACACCTTC. The rearrangement joins TRBV5-5 to TRBJ1-2; D is undetermined. Germline V CDR1 and CDR2: SGHKS, YYEKEE (reference sequence). V gave up 0 bases and J gave up 6 bases, with 12 bases separating them. The CDR3 length is 14 residues.

The rearrangement uses TRBV10-3 and TRBJ1-4, with 8 nucleotides matching TRBD1. Unmatched junction bases numbered 4, after V lost 0 bases and J lost 10 bases. Germline-derived CDR1 and CDR2 are ENHRY and SYGVKD. The CDR3 sequence is 14 residues long. CDR3 sequence reads: CAISESTGEGKLFF. CDR3 bases: TGTGCCATCAGTGAGTCGACAGGGGAGGGAAAACTGTTTTTT.

This clonotype was recorded a few times. The chain employs TRBV20-1 and TRBJ2-2; 7 bases align to TRBD2. Germline V gene data show CDR1 as DFQATT and CDR2 as SNEGSKA (reference sequence). The CDR3 is 16 residues long. V shed 6 bases and J 2 bases; nucleotides not matched to a gene: 12. The CDR3 DNA reads as TGCAGTGCCGGGGGTGTGCGGGAGAAAAACACCGGGGAGCTGTTTTTT. Its protein is CSAGGVREKNTGELFF.

This clonotype was seen repeatedly, ten times or more. The chain combines TRBV24-1 with TRBJ2-3; 9 bases are a match to TRBD2. V dropped 0 bases and J dropped 3; count of bases not matched to a gene: 0. The CDR3 is made up of 15 amino acids. Germline-derived CDR1 and CDR2 are KGHDR and SFDVKD. CDR3 in amino acids: CATSDLSGRTDTQYF. The CDR3 DNA is TGTGCCACCAGTGATTTGAGCGGGAGGACAGATACGCAGTATTTT.

A remark on this clonotype: A single base separates this from a much larger clone, so it may be a read error. The genes are TRBV5-4 and TRBJ2-5, with 7 bases identical to TRBD2. The ends lost 7 bases at V and 11 bases at J; junction bases unmatched: 17. The CDR3 runs to 14 residues. The germline gives CDR1 SGHNT, CDR2 YYREEE (reference sequence). CDR3 sequence (DNA): TGTGCCAGCCTTGGGAGGGTGGACTCCAATGAGCAGTACTTC. Translated: CASLGRVDSNEQYF.

This clonotype appeared many times. This rearrangement joins TRBV18 to TRBJ2-7; D unclear. Germline CDR1 is KGHSH and CDR2 is LQKENI. This CDR3 is 14 amino acids long. Trimming removed 1 base from V and 1 base from J, with 8 bases in between. CDR3 bases: TGTGCCAGCTCACCACTGTCAGCGTCCTACGAGCAGTACTTC. Residues: CASSPLSASYEQYF.

There are many counts of this clonotype. The chain carries TRBV10-2 and TRBJ2-5; a weak D match, TRBD2 (5 bases). V gave up 11 bases and J gave up 1 base, with 23 bases separating them. CDR1 WSHSY and CDR2 SAAADI come from the germline V gene. This CDR3 region has 16 residues. The CDR3, as DNA: TGCGCCGGGAGCGACGACCTGCACGGAAGCCAAGAGACCCAGTACTTC. Translating it yields CAGSDDLHGSQETQYF.

The table lists this clonotype with a count of one. The genes are TRBV6-5 and TRBJ2-2; D uncertain. The CDR3 is 13 amino acids. The V gene lost 0 bases and the J gene lost 6 bases, with 5 bases spanning the gap. Germline CDR1 and CDR2: MNHEY and SVGAGI. This CDR3 reads CASSYSGSGELFF. For the CDR3, the DNA is TGTGCCAGCAGTTACTCGGGATCCGGGGAGCTGTTTTTT.

This chain links TRBV6-5 with TRBJ2-7; no definite D call. The CDR3 totals 12 residues. The V gene's germline CDR1 is MNHEY and CDR2 SVGAGI. With 2 bases removed from V and 3 bases from J, the gap between germline ends came to 5 bases. This CDR3 reads CASSYSDYEQYF. The CDR3 nucleotides are TGTGCCAGCAGTTACAGCGACTACGAGCAGTACTTC.

This clonotype was counted many times. The chain recombines TRBV12-3 or TRBV12-4 with TRBJ2-2; TRBD1 agrees at 9 bases. Unmatched junction bases numbered 5, after V lost 3 bases and J lost 6 bases. CDR3 length: 15 residues. This CDR3 is CASSLTGQGSGELFF. DNA of the CDR3: TGTGCCAGCAGTTTGACGGGACAGGGATCCGGGGAGCTGTTTTTT.

This clonotype was recorded a few times. The chain recombines TRBV7-6 with TRBJ1-6; tentatively, D is TRBD1 (5 bases). V lost 4 bases and J lost 0, with 13 bases in between. The CDR3 extends over 17 amino acids. The germline CDR1 and CDR2 sequences are SGHVS and FNYEAQ. The DNA of the CDR3 is TGTGCCAGCAGCTCTCGGACATCCAGCTCCTATAATTCACCCCTCCACTTT. Its translation is CASSSRTSSSYNSPLHF.

This clonotype occurred many times. The J gene is TRBJ1-2, the V gene TRBV3-1; D is unclear. The germline V gene has CDR1 LGHDT and CDR2 YNNKEL (reference sequence). The CDR3 is 16 residues long. Trimming shortened V by 0 bases and J by 0 bases, and 11 bases separated the two germline ends. CDR3 nucleotides: TGTGCCAGCAGCCAAGAGGTAGGGCGGACTAACTATGGCTACACCTTC. Protein: CASSQEVGRTNYGYTF. Full variable domain (rest looked up from reference TRBV3-1 and TRBJ1-2): DTAVSQTPKYLVTQMGNDKSIKCEQNLGHDTMYWYKQDSKKFLKIMFSYNNKELIINETVPNRFSPKSPDKAHLNLHINSLELGDSAVYFCASSQEVGRTNYGYTFGSGTRLTVV.

This clonotype turned up a few times. V is TRBV3-1 and J is TRBJ1-6; the D gene is possibly TRBD1 (6 bases). The CDR3 is made up of 15 amino acids. CDR1 and CDR2 (germline): LGHDT, YNNKEL (reference sequence). Deletions cut 5 bases from V and 7 bases from J, with 15 bases between. CDR3 in amino acids: CASSSEGTGNSPLHF. CDR3 nucleotides: TGTGCCAGCAGCTCCGAGGGAACAGGGAATTCACCCCTCCACTTT.

The sample holds many counts of this clonotype. V gene TRBV6-5 combines with J gene TRBJ1-1; weak D call: TRBD1 (6 bases). Germline lookup yields CDR1 MNHEY and CDR2 SVGAGI. V was shortened by 4 bases and J by 3 bases, with 12 bases between the two germline ends. The CDR3 contains 14 residues. The CDR3 DNA reads TGTGCCAGCAGTTCTCAGGGGACGGACACTGAAGCTTTCTTT. Amino acids: CASSSQGTDTEAFF.

As regards this clonotype: The junction departs from the called germline gene at one end, perhaps through a read error. J is TRBJ2-5 and V is TRBV7-2; TRBD2 aligns across 11 bases. The CDR3 totals 17 residues. Germline lookup yields CDR1 SGHTA and CDR2 FQGNSA. CDR3 residues: CASSPRLAGLLQETQYF. The CDR3 DNA is TGCGCCAGCAGCCCCCGACTAGCGGGACTCTTGCAAGAGACCCAGTACTTC.

This clonotype was picked up many times. The genes are TRBV7-9 and TRBJ1-2, with a possible D match to TRBD1 (6 bases). Per germline, CDR1 SEHNR and CDR2 FQNEAQ (reference sequence). The CDR3 is 12 amino acids. V shed 6 bases and J shed 3 bases, with 8 bases lying between them. The CDR3 DNA is TGTGCCAGCAGTAGACAGGACTATGGCTACACCTTC. Translated: CASSRQDYGYTF.

The chain is built from TRBV6-2 or TRBV6-3 and TRBJ1-4; perhaps TRBD1 as D (5 bases). This CDR3 has 21 residues. CDR1 and CDR2 (germline): MNHEY, SVGEGT. The V end lost 4 bases, the J end lost 0 bases, and 27 bases lay between the germline ends. The DNA for the CDR3 is TGTGCCAGCAGTTCCCCAGGACTCACCGGGACGGAATCTGCAACTAATGAAAAACTGTTTTTT. This translates into CASSSPGLTGTESATNEKLFF.

V is TRBV11-2 and J is TRBJ2-7; D perhaps matches TRBD2 (5 bases). The V gene's germline CDR1 is SGHAT and CDR2 FQNNGV. Trimming left V 5 bases short and J 2 bases short, with 13 bases between. CDR3 size: 14 residues. CDR3 DNA: TGTGCCAGCAGCAGCGGACCCCCCCCCTACGAGCAGTACTTC. As protein: CASSSGPPPYEQYF.

This clonotype was counted many times. V is TRBV3-1 and J is TRBJ2-2; no reliable D call. V was clipped by 1 base and J by 6 bases, with 6 bases between them. CDR3 length equals 13 residues. Germline CDR1 LGHDT, CDR2 YNNKEL (reference sequence). The CDR3 bases are TGTGCCAGCAGCCAAGGGGCGCCCGGGGAGCTGTTTTTT. Translated: CASSQGAPGELFF.

The chain has TRBV20-1 and TRBJ2-3, with a possible D match to TRBD2 (7 bases). Trimming left V 1 base short and J 10 bases short, with 12 bases between. The CDR3 extends over 12 amino acids. The germline gives CDR1 DFQATT, CDR2 SNEGSKA (reference sequence). The CDR3 nucleotides read TGCAGTGCTAGAGGTGGCGGGGGCCCGCAGTATTTT. Its translation is CSARGGGGPQYF.

The chain couples TRBV28 to TRBJ2-3, with TRBD2 matching over 8 bases. The CDR3 covers 15 residues. Germline CDR1 MDHEN, CDR2 SYDVKM. Trimming took 5 bases from V and 6 from J; bases not matched to a gene: 10. The CDR3 protein is CASSPPKTSGDTQYF. CDR3 DNA sequence: TGTGCCAGCAGTCCGCCTAAAACTAGCGGCGATACGCAGTATTTT.

This clonotype was observed at least ten times. The chain has TRBV20-1 and TRBJ2-1; D is possibly TRBD1 (5 bases). V gave up 6 bases and J gave up 3 bases, with 24 bases separating them. CDR1 is DFQATT and CDR2 is SNEGSKA in the germline V gene (reference sequence). The CDR3 totals 17 residues. CDR3 sequence: CSATPPIAGMGYNEQFF. The CDR3 DNA reads as TGCAGTGCGACCCCCCCGATAGCAGGGATGGGCTACAATGAGCAGTTCTTC.

This clonotype has a handful of counts. This chain uses TRBV25-1 with TRBJ2-7, with D unclear. Looked up from germline, CDR1 is MGHDK and CDR2 is SYGVNS. Trimming removed 4 bases at V and 2 bases at J, with 12 bases between. CDR3 length: 14 amino acids. For the CDR3, the DNA is TGTGCCAGCAGTGGGTACCTCTCGGCCTACGAGCAGTACTTC. This sequence encodes CASSGYLSAYEQYF.

This clonotype was counted many times. The chain uses TRBV20-1 and TRBJ1-5, with no clear D. The CDR3 runs 13 residues. The V end was cut by 0 bases, the J end by 1 base, with 4 bases between. Germline V lookup: CDR1 DFQATT, CDR2 SNEGSKA (reference sequence). CDR3 coding DNA: TGCAGTGCTAGAGACTTAAGCAATCAGCCCCAGCATTTT. Its protein is CSARDLSNQPQHF.

This chain uses TRBV28 with TRBJ2-1; 13 bases are a match to TRBD2. Germline CDR1 MDHEN, CDR2 SYDVKM. J lost 7 bases, V lost 5 bases, and 5 bases had no gene match. This CDR3 has 15 amino acids. Here the CDR3 DNA reads TGTGCCAGCAGTATCTGGACTAGCGGGAGAAATGAGCAGTTCTTC. Amino acids: CASSIWTSGRNEQFF.

Comments on this clonotype: A far larger clone is one nucleotide away, so this likely arose from a read error. The genes are TRBV11-2 and TRBJ2-4; 9 bases match TRBD2. The DNA matches TRBJ2-7 better at its end, which makes the J call doubtful. Germline V CDR1 and CDR2: SGHAT, FQNNGV. This CDR3 contains 15 residues. The CDR3: CANSFSRGRAYEQYF. The CDR3 DNA follows: TGTGCCAACAGCTTCTCGCGCGGGAGGGCCTACGAGCAGTACTTC.

This clonotype was detected ten times or more. CDR3 residues: CASSLQGAGGQETQYF. The CDR3 region has the DNA TGTGCCAGCAGTTTACAAGGGGCAGGGGGCCAAGAGACCCAGTACTTC. This chain uses TRBV28 with TRBJ2-5; the match to TRBD1 covers 7 bases. Per the germline V gene, CDR1 is MDHEN and CDR2 is SYDVKM. The CDR3 has 16 residues. Trimming at V came to 2 bases and at J to 1 base, leaving 7 bases not matched to a gene.